The source of this T cell receptor beta chain is a study of beta chain features in type 1 diabetes. Turning to the study itself: Examination spanned about 110 million sorted cells from all samples.

Expressed TCRB transcripts were sequenced, since all the RNA that had been isolated was reverse transcribed. Produced via immunoSEQ multiplex PCR; TCRdb's table is partial and in-frame only. The sample shows 400,000 to 550,000 clones, more than 9.5% of them seen only once. In regard to this clone: Its antigen is as yet unknown.

Findings and limits, study-wide: When cDNA is sequenced, cells with high TCR expression could be over-represented. The study found moderately but significantly shorter TCRB CDR3s in all four CD4+ subsets of Type 1 diabetes patients.

Central memory, naive, regulatory and stem cell-like memory CD4+ cells were sorted by CD45RO/CCR7/CD25/CD127/CD95/CD27. The source is a woman younger than 30 in good health. The material sequenced was naive CD4+ T cells from blood.

DNA for the CDR3: TGTGCCAGCAGTAGGGTAATTGGCACAGATACGCAGTATTTT. Translated: CASSRVIGTDTQYF. This rearrangement joins TRBV6-5 to TRBJ2-3; D remains unclear. Germline V gives CDR1 MNHEY, CDR2 SVGAGI. Trimming left V 5 bases short and J 1 base short, with 10 bases between. The CDR3 consists of 14 residues.